This entry is about one TCR beta chain. The authors made TCR beta libraries by quantitative 5'-RACE with molecular barcodes. TCRdb reprocessed the 5' RACE reads via MiXCR and lists one record per CDR3 protein. In the table there are 310,000 or so distinct CDR3 sequences, 15% to 20% of which are singletons. This sample was taken from a study of CD8 T cells in ankylosing spondylitis. Germline CDR1 KGHDR, CDR2 SFDVKD. Trimming took off 4 bases at V and 6 bases at J, with 12 bases between the two ends. CDR3 length: 14 residues. This receptor was identified in a male donor with ankylosing spondylitis or in good health (not recorded which). Material: blood, either unsorted or a sorted T cell fraction (not recorded which). The rearrangement links TRBV24-1 to TRBJ1-5, with D unresolved. CDR3 bases: TGTGCCACCAGTGACCCAGGTACGGCTCAGCCCCAGCATTTT. As protein: CATSDPGTAQPQHF.